This TCR beta chain came from a study of OX40 agonist ivuxolimab in advanced cancers. Per the germline V gene, CDR1 is SGHVS and CDR2 is FNYEAQ. The CDR3 has 17 amino acids. Trimming removed 1 base from V and 5 bases from J; junction bases left unmatched: 12. Profiled with immunoSEQ multiplex PCR; TCRdb holds only in-frame clones, not every one. Among about 21,000 clones, approximately 87% were seen once, and the ten largest hold approximately 40%. The material sequenced was CD4+ or CD8+ T cells sorted from blood, taken in a trial of the OX40 agonist ivuxolimab. This sequence originates from an adult with an advanced solid tumor such as melanoma, head and neck, liver or kidney cancer. This chain connects TRBV7-6 to TRBJ2-7; 9 positions match TRBD1. The CDR3 DNA is TGTGCCAGCAGCTTAGTTCTCTCGGGACAGGGTAATGACGAGCAGTACTTC. It encodes CASSLVLSGQGNDEQYF.